A single sample is the source of the 9 T cell receptor beta chains below, sequenced in a study of CD8+ T cells in alopecia areata. Sorting of pooled cutaneous lymph node cells used CD4, CD8alpha, NKG2D, NKG2ACE and other markers. Sequencing used cDNA as its template, made by extracting RNA and reverse transcribing it. Profiling relied on immunoSEQ multiplex PCR, and the TCRdb table lists in-frame clones only, not all of them. There are over 250,000 clones in the sample, none observed a single time. The sequenced sample consisted of CD4+ T cells sorted from a lymph node. The receptors shown here come from a C3H/HeJ mouse with alopecia areata. MHC haplotype of the mouse line: H2-k.

A few counts support this clone. The listed genes are named as in mouse. The read halts 4 residues ahead of the CDR3 end, with the missing end drawn from the germline J gene. The same CDR3 is also encoded by other DNA sequences in this sample. The chain has TRBV13-3 and TRBJ2-5; 9 nucleotides align to TRBD1. This CDR3 spans 14 amino acids. The V gene's germline CDR1 is NNHDY and CDR2 SYVADS. The covered CDR3 bases are TGTGCCAGCAGTGATGGGACAGGGGAAGAC. Translated, it gives CASSDGTGED. The full CDR3 protein is CASSDGTGEDTQYF.

This clone was detected a few times. Gene names and germline refer to mouse. The sequence runs out 4 residues before the end of the CDR3; the remainder is reconstructed from the germline J gene. The same CDR3 also results from other DNA sequences found in this sample. V usage is TRBV5 and J usage is TRBJ2-5, with D uncertain. From germline, CDR1 is LGHNA and CDR2 YNLKQL (reference sequence). The CDR3 totals 14 residues. V was pared by 4 bases and J by 0 bases, with 8 bases between. This CDR3 reads CASSPRQNQDTQYF. CDR3 DNA (partial): TGTGCCAGCAGCCCCCGACAAAACCAAGAC.

Worth noting for this clone: The germline and genes are mouse ones. The read is 4 residues too short to cover the CDR3 end, so that end is filled in from the germline J gene. The same CDR3 can be traced to other DNA sequences in this sample. V usage is TRBV13-1 and J usage is TRBJ2-2, with TRBD2 matching 10 bases. The CDR3 runs to 15 residues. The junction had 3 bases not matched to a gene; V was cut back by 3 bases and J by 4 bases. The germline V gene has CDR1 NSHNY and CDR2 SYGAGN. The CDR3 spells CASSGTGGGTGQLYF. The covered CDR3 bases are TGTGCCAGCAGTGGGACTGGGGGAGGCACCGGG.

In this sample, this clone turned up a few times. Mouse names are used for the genes. The sequence runs out 4 residues before the end of the CDR3; the remainder is reconstructed from the germline J gene. The gene calls are TRBV13-1 and TRBJ2-5; D may be TRBD2 (6 bases). In germline, CDR1 is NSHNY, CDR2 SYGAGN. V lost 0 bases and J lost 2, with 10 bases in between. The CDR3 length is 15 residues. CDR3 bases read: TGTGCCAGCAGTGATGCAGATGGGGGCCAAGAC. It is translated as CASSDADGGQD. The whole CDR3 sequence is CASSDADGGQDTQYF.

This clone was seen more than once but under ten times. The genes are named according to mouse. The CDR3 end falls 4 residues outside the read, so it is completed with the germline J gene. The chain is built from TRBV16 and TRBJ2-2; 13 positions agree with TRBD2. V shed 2 bases and J 0 bases; nucleotides not matched to a gene: 6. Germline values: CDR1 SGHSA, CDR2 FRNQAP. The CDR3 totals 19 residues. The CDR3 is CASSLTGTGGDANTGQLYF. CDR3 bases read: TGTGCAAGCAGCTTAACCGGGACTGGGGGGGATGCAAACACCGGG.

A few counts support this clone. Gene names refer to mouse genes. The read finishes 4 residues shy of the CDR3 end, and the germline J gene is used to complete it. The chain carries TRBV13-2 and TRBJ2-1; TRBD1 matches at 10 bases. Germline V lookup: CDR1 NNHNN, CDR2 SYGAGS (reference sequence). CDR3 size: 15 residues. V lost 2 bases to trimming and J lost 3 bases; unmatched junction nucleotides: 2. The CDR3 region is CASGERTGGYAEQFF. Incomplete CDR3 DNA: TGTGCCAGCGGTGAGAGGACAGGGGGCTATGCT.

Concerning this clone: Mouse germline and gene names are used. The read ends 4 residues shy of where the CDR3 ends; the end is completed using the germline J gene. V and J are TRBV5 and TRBJ1-1; no firm D call. Germline CDR1 and CDR2: LGHNA and YNLKQL (reference sequence). V shed 4 bases and J shed 0 bases, with 6 bases lying between them. The CDR3 extends over 13 amino acids. Partial CDR3 DNA: TGTGCCAGCAGCCCCAGAACAAACACA. Translating it yields CASSPRTNT. The whole CDR3 sequence is CASSPRTNTEVFF.

Regarding this clone: Mouse gene names and germline throughout. The read terminates 3 residues ahead of where the CDR3 ends, so the germline J gene completes it. The rearrangement uses TRBV19 and TRBJ1-6; D unresolved. TRBJ1-6 is flagged as an ORF with uncertain function. Germline loops: CDR1 FNHDT, CDR2 SITEND (reference sequence). This CDR3 region has 14 residues. V lost 1 base and J lost 5, with 7 bases in between. The CDR3 protein is CASSISENNSPLYF. CDR3 DNA, as far as it was read: TGTGCCAGCAGTATATCAGAGAATAATTCGCCC.

This clone has at least ten counts. Genes and germline are mouse. The CDR3 end falls 4 residues outside the read, so it is completed with the germline J gene. V gene TRBV16 combines with J gene TRBJ1-2, with TRBD1 matching 9 bases. Germline trimming cut 9 bases from V and 3 bases from J; bases unmatched to any gene: 2. The CDR3 runs 12 residues. Germline loops: CDR1 SGHSA, CDR2 FRNQAP. CDR3 residues: CARQGADSDYTF. The sequenced part of the CDR3 DNA is TGTGCAAGACAGGGGGCGGACTCC. The whole variable domain, filled in from reference TRBV16 and TRBJ1-2, reads NAGVIQTPRHKVTGKGQEATLWCEPISGHSAVFWYRQTIVQGLEFLTYFRNQAPIDDSGMPKERFSAQMPNQSHSTLKIQSTQPQDSAVYLCARQGADSDYTFGSGTRLLVI.